This record covers a single T cell receptor (beta chain). This clone has a single count. Its antigen specificity is not known. No base-level quality is on record; no much larger clone is a single base apart. The cohort was made up of about 670 healthy bone marrow donors. All cohort members were sampled while nominally healthy, although unrecorded immune exposures were likely present. The donor was CMV seropositive and belonged to the group of about 290 seropositive cohort members. Every donor gave a peripheral blood sample, and the peripheral blood mononuclear cells from that sample were used for TCR beta sequencing. The Qiagen DNeasy Blood Extraction Kit was used to extract genomic DNA from the blood cell samples. Receptors were amplified or captured by the immunoSEQ multiplex PCR assay. For the multiplex PCR, a mixture combining 60 forward primers for TCR Vbeta segments and 13 reverse primers for TCR Jbeta segments was used. The CDR3 region of rearranged TCR beta genes was amplified from genomic DNA by a multiplex PCR assay. The Illumina HiSeq System was used to sequence the amplified TCR beta libraries as 87-base-pair reads. The source study handled its data this way. A later analysis tallied roughly 76 million unique TCR beta chains across the approximately 670 repertoires, and some 10 million of those chains were shared by two or more donors. To remove PCR and sequencing errors, raw reads were error-corrected and collapsed into unique sequences using a nearest-neighbor algorithm that merged closely related sequences. To assign V, D and J gene segments, CDR3 sequences were aligned to IMGT reference sequences. For a sequence to be retained, a match of at least six nucleotides to both a V gene segment and a J gene segment was required. Rearrangements were classified as productive when the CDR3 lacked stop codons and remained in frame with V and J, and all other rearrangements were classified as non-productive. Following IMGT convention, CDR3 was defined as the stretch from the second conserved V-encoded cysteine to the conserved J-encoded phenylalanine. Sequences without an unambiguous match to a single V gene segment were excluded from the earlier analysis of 450 to 750 of the donors. An earlier analysis of 587 of the donors classified V segments as functional when productive rearrangements were above 56.7% and as segregating when the standard deviation between donors was above 5%. To diagnose cytomegalovirus status from the catalog of TCR beta chain sequences, a statistical classification framework was built. In a later analysis, V and J genes were assigned by comparing TCR nucleotide sequences against IMGT/GENE-DB human TR gene sequences. A later analysis assigned CDR3 sequences and most-parsimonious VDJ recombination scenarios with the TCRdist pipeline. A later analysis defined each TCR beta chain by its CDR3 amino acid sequence plus V-gene family, and excluded reads lacking a unique V-gene family. As a way to deal with suspected cross-contamination and a sequencing artifact, a later analysis dropped hundreds of nucleotide sequences that were highly shared and had low generation probability. For each public chain, a later analysis derived a clonal expansion index from normalized ranks of inferred template counts within each repertoire. In a later analysis, generation probabilities were computed with a VDJ recombination model fitted to out-of-frame rearrangements, and the resulting probabilities were checked against IGoR. A later analysis scored TCR-TCR, TCR-HLA and TCR-CMV co-occurrence with hypergeometric tests, applying a repertoire-size bias correction to TCR pairs. A later analysis estimated false discovery rates by permuting HLA or CMV assignments 20 times. In a later analysis, co-occurring TCRs were grouped using DBSCAN, with TCRdist sequence similarity added in when clustering inside HLA-allele-positive subsets. Repertoires with fewer than 30,000 or more than 120,000 public chains were left out of co-occurrence clustering, as were five repertoires with anomalous nucleotide sharing. TCRdb mirrors the immuneACCESS table, restricted to in-frame sequences. Some clones are absent from its copies; in checked studies, under half trace to an unresolved V gene, and the reason for the others is unknown. V and J calls and clone size are copied from that table; D and trimming were computed from the DNA. In this sample the table shows more than 150,000 clones, around four fifths of which occur a single time. The ten largest clones capture 2.6% of the sample.

This sample stems from a study of cytomegalovirus exposure and HLA in healthy donors (dated by TCRdb to 2016 to 2017). Regarding the study in general: According to an earlier analysis of 587 of the donors, some 170 million T cells yielded 117 million unique TCR beta sequences and approximately 280 Gb of sequence data. Approximately 330 gigabases of sequencing data and 70 million to 95 million unique TCR sequences made up an early release that covered some 640 HLA-typed donors. The genetic ancestry cluster associated with self-reported Caucasian donors included about 81% of the roughly 400 genotyped donors. The aim of the study was to test whether cataloging public T cell receptors could identify signatures of past pathogen exposure. Using immunosequencing, the study profiled T cell repertoires from approximately 700 subjects and related those repertoires to cytomegalovirus serostatus. Along with the roughly 700-subject first cohort, a separate validation cohort of over 90 different subjects was used. High-throughput TCR immunosequencing, statistical association of individual TCRs with disease status, and machine learning were combined to predict cytomegalovirus infection status. To study patterns of TCR occurrence, a later analysis re-analyzed previously published TCR beta repertoires from just over 650 donors and added high-resolution HLA genotyping. The later analysis used no new phenotypic data to find candidate immune exposures, relying instead on TCR beta sequences and their occurrence across donors. An earlier analysis of 587 of the donors applied high-throughput TCR beta sequencing to assess whether each TCR beta V gene segment acted as functional or pseudogenic. Donor age, sex, ethnicity and CMV serostatus were collected together with the repertoire data. In a later genetic analysis, genome-wide SNP genotypes for about 65% of the 666 donors were used, and that subset was treated as a discovery cohort. Every repertoire in the discovery cohort had been generated on one and the same sequencing platform. HLA typing covered class I and class II loci at four-digit resolution. Typing coverage varied by locus: roughly 629-640 donors for A, B, C, DRB1 and DQB1; approximately 500 for DQA1; some 610 for DPA1; approximately 450 for DPB1. Several DR-DQ haplotypes were treated as single units for association and clustering because of strong linkage in the cohort. On average, over 200,000 unique TCR beta nucleotide sequences were sequenced per donor among about 400 genotyped donors of the cohort, with 15% to 20% of those sequences being non-productive.

Beyond this particular receptor, the publication reports: A cluster of highly shared sequence variants was judged likely to represent a technical artifact of the sequencing pipeline. An earlier analysis of around 500 of the donors showed that most TCR beta V segments appeared in productive rearrangements either about 90% or about 30% of the time, which broadly matched IMGT annotations. Sequencing depth was assumed to be roughly uniform across donors in the presence/absence analyses, though that assumption may not hold. A later analysis found that HLA-associated TCR beta chains were more clonally expanded and had lower generation probabilities than equally common non-associated chains. According to the authors, the approach could potentially be generalized to other disease states and immunological phenotypes. This cohort had only TCR beta chains sequenced, and the lack of alpha or paired-chain data limited which features could be detected. The earlier analysis of about 600 of the donors excluded some 15 rarely observed V segments, including chromosome 9 orphons, because counts were too low. HLA typing was unavailable for some donors at each locus, so association tests used only the typed subset. At a false discovery rate of 0.05, a later analysis linked under 20,000 TCR beta sequences to specific HLA alleles. Compared with the approximately 700-donor mean, donors in an Asian-associated ancestry cluster had fewer N-insertions in productive TCRs, according to a later genetic analysis. In a later analysis, TCR association rates were found to vary across HLA loci, with the most associated TCRs seen for DRB1 alleles and the fewest for HLA-C alleles. According to a later analysis, most CMV-associated TCR beta chains appeared to be HLA-restricted, and the HLA associations seemed to be driven largely by CMV exposure. Several of the top co-occurrence clusters appeared to be linked to parvovirus B19, influenza, CMV and Epstein-Barr virus, according to a later analysis. A further reported finding was that TCR beta sequences accurately predicted the HLA-A and HLA-B alleles for most subjects in the first cohort. While some public TCRs were present in many individuals, most TCR sequences turned up only very rarely across donors. A total of roughly 160 TCR beta chains were listed by the study as associated with cytomegalovirus. Some IMGT-functional V segments, including TRBV6-2 and TRBV6-3, could not be distinguished by the 87-base-pair reads and were therefore excluded. Assigning TCR associations to individual alleles was difficult when HLA alleles, especially DR and DQ, strongly co-occurred. Immune exposure information for the cohort was limited to CMV serostatus. In a later genetic analysis, a missense DCLRE1C variant was associated with V-gene and J-gene trimming of TCR beta chains, and the association was replicated in an independent cohort. Three of the identified cytomegalovirus-associated TCR beta chains were confirmed in vitro to be specific for cytomegalovirus antigens. Linkage disequilibrium might explain the correlated functional status among segregating V segments, but an unknown experimental factor could not be excluded. The classifier was reported to diagnose cytomegalovirus status with high specificity and sensitivity in both the original cohort and the validation cohort.

Measured from the cysteine to the phenylalanine, the CDR3 is 11 residues long. The CDR3 DNA has 33 bases and is translated from base 1. A distance of 9 bases separates the germline ends of V and J, which lose 6 bases and 6 bases respectively. From the germline V gene, CDR1 is MDHEN and CDR2 is SYDVKM. In this chain, TRBV28 is recombined with TRBJ2-7, and the D gene may be TRBD2, 5 bases matching. The source of this sequence is a woman in her forties or fifties in good health and CMV-seropositive. Sequences were obtained from PBMCs. The CDR3 loop reads CASRLRAEQYF. The base sequence is TGTGCCAGCAGACTGCGGGCCGAGCAGTACTTC.